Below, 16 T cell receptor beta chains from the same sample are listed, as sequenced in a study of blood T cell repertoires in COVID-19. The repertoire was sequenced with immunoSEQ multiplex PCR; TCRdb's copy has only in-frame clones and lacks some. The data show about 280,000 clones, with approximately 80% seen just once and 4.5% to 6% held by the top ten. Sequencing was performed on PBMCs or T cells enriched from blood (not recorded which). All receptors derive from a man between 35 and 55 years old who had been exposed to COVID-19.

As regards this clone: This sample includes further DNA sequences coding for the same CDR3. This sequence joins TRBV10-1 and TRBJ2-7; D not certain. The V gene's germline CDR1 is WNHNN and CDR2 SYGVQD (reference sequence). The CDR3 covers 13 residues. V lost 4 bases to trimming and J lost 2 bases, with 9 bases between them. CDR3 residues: CASSGDSTYEQYF. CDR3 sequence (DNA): TGCGCCAGCAGTGGAGACTCGACCTACGAGCAGTACTTC.

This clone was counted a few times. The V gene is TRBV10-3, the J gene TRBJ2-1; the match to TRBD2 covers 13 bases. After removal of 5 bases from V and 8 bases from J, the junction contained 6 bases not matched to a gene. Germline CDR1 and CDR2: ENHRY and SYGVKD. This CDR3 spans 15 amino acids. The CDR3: CAISNTSGRAHEQFF. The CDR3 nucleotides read TGTGCCATCAGTAATACTAGCGGGAGGGCCCATGAGCAGTTCTTC.

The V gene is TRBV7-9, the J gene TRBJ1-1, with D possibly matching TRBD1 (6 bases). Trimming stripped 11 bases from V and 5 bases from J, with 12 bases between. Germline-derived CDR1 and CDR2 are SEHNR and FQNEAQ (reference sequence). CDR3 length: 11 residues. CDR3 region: CAGQGRTEAFF. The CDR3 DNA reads TGTGCCGGCCAGGGGCGGACTGAAGCTTTCTTT.

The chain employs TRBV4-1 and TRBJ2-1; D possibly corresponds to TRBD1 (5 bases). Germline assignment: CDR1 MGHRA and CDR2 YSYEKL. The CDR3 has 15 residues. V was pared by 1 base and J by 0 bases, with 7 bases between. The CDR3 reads CASSQVQGSYNEQFF. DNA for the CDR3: TGCGCCAGCAGCCAAGTTCAGGGCTCCTACAATGAGCAGTTCTTC.

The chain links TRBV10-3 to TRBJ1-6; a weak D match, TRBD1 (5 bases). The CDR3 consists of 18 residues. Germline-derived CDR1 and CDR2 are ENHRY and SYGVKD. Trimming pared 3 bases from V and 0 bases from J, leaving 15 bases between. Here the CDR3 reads CAISENRSPSSYNSPLHF. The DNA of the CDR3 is TGTGCCATCAGTGAAAACAGGAGCCCCAGCTCCTATAATTCACCCCTCCACTTT.

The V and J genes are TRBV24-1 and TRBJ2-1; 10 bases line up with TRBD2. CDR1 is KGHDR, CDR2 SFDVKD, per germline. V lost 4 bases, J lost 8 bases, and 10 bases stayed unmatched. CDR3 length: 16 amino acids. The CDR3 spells CATSDSGLAVGDEQFF. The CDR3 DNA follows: TGTGCCACCAGTGACTCCGGACTAGCGGTGGGCGATGAGCAGTTCTTC.

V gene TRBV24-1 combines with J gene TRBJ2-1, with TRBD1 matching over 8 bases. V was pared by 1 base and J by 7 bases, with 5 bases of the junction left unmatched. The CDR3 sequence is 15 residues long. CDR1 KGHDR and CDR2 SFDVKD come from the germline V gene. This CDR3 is CATSDFGQGANEQFF. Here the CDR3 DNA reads TGTGCCACCAGTGATTTTGGGCAGGGGGCAAATGAGCAGTTCTTC.

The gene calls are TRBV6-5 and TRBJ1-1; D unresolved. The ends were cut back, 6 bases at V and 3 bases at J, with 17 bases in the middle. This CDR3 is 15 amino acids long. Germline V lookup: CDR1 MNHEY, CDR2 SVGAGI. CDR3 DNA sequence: TGTGCCAGCAGGAGACTAATGGTTGGGGACACTGAAGCTTTCTTT. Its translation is CASRRLMVGDTEAFF.

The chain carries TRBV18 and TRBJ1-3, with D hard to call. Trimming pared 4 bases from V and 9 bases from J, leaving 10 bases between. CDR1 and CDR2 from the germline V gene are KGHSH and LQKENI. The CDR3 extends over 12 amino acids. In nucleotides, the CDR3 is TGTGCCAGCTCACTTGAGCTCGGCACCATATATTTT. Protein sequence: CASSLELGTIYF. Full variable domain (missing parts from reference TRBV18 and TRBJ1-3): NAGVMQNPRHLVRRRGQEARLRCSPMKGHSHVYWYRQLPEEGLKFMVYLQKENIIDESGMPKERFSAEFPKEGPSILRIQQVVRGDSAAYFCASSLELGTIYFGEGSWLTVV.

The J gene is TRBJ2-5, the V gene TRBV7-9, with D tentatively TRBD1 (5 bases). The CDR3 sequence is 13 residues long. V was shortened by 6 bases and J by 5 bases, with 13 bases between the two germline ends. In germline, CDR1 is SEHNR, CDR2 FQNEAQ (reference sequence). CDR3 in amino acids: CASSSTVWETQYF. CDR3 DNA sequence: TGTGCCAGCAGTTCGACAGTGTGGGAGACCCAGTACTTC.

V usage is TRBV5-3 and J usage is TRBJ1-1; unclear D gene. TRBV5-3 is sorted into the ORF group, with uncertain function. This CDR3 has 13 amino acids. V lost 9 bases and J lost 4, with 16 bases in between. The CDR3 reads CAKDQSSSTEAFF. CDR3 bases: TGTGCCAAAGATCAGAGTTCTAGCACTGAAGCTTTCTTT.

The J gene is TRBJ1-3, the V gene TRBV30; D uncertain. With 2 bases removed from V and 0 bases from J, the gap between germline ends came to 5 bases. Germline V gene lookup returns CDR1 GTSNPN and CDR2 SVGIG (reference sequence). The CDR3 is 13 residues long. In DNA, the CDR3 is TGTGCCTGGAGTTCCCACTCTGGAAACACCATATATTTT. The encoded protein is CAWSSHSGNTIYF.

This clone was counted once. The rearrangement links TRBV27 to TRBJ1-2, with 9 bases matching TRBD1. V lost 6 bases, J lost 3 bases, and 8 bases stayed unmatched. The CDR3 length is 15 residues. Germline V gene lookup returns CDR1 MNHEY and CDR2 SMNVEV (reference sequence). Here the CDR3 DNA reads TGTGCCAGCAGCTCTCGGACAGGGGAATACTATGGCTACACCTTC. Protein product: CASSSRTGEYYGYTF.

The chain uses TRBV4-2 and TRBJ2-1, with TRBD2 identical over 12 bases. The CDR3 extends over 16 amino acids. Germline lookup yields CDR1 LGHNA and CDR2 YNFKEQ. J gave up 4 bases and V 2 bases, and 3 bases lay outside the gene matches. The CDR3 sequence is CASSQLAGGDYNEQFF. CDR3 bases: TGTGCCAGCAGCCAACTAGCGGGAGGGGATTACAATGAGCAGTTCTTC.

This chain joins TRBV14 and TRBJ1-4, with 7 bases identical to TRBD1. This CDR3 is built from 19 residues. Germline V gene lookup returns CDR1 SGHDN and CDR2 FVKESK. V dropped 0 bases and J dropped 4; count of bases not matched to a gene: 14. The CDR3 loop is CASSQDWSDRPHLNEKLFF. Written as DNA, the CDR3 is TGTGCCAGCAGCCAAGATTGGTCGGACAGGCCCCACCTTAATGAAAAACTGTTTTTT.

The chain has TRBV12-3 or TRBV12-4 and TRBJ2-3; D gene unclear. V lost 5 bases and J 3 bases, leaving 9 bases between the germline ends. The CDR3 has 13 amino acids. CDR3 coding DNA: TGTGCCAGCAGTCCCCCCGGGACAGATACGCAGTATTTT. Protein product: CASSPPGTDTQYF.